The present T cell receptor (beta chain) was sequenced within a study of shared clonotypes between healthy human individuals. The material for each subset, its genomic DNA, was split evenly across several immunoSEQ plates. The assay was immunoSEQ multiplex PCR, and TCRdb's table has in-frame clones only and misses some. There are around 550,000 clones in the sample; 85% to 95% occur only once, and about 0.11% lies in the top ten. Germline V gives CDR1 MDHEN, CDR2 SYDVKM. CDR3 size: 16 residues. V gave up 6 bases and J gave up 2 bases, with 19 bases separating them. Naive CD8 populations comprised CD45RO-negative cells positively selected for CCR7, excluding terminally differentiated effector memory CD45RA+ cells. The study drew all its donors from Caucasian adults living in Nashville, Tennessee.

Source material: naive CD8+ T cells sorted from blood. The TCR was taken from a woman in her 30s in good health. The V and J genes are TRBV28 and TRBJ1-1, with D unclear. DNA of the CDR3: TGTGCCAGCAGCTCGATCCATGGCCAGTCTAACACTGAAGCTTTCTTT. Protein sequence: CASSSIHGQSNTEAFF.